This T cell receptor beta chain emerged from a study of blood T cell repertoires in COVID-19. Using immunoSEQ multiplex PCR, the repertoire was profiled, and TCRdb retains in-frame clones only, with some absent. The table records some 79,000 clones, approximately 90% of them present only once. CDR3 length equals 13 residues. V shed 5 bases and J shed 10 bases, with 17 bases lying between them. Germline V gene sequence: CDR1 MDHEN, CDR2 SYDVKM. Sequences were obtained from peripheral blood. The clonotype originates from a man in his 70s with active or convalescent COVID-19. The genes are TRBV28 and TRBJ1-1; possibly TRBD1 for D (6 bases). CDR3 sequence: CASSKDSRGGAFF. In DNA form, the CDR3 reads TGTGCCAGCAGTAAGGACAGCCGGGGGGGAGCTTTCTTT.